This TCR beta chain originates from a study of memory CD4+ T cells and cytomegalovirus serostatus. Study observations and caveats: Suggested: most of the CMV-linked TCR signature lies in CD4+ memory cells.

Single viable CD3+CD4+CD8-CD45RO+ cells were sorted as the memory CD4+ T cells. Donors' CMV status reflects serum IgG against pp150, pp28, p38, p52. Comment on this clone: Its target is unknown.

This CDR3 has 11 residues. Germline V lookup: CDR1 GTSNPN, CDR2 SVGIG (reference sequence). With 5 bases removed from V and 4 bases from J, the gap between germline ends came to 5 bases. Produced via immunoSEQ multiplex PCR; TCRdb's table is partial and in-frame only. Of tens of thousands of clones listed, 82% are singletons. This TCR derives from an adult in good health and CMV-seronegative. The rearrangement joins TRBV30 to TRBJ2-2, with no clear D. Sequencing was done on a sample of memory CD4+ T cells from blood. CDR3 sequence reads: CAWWATGELFF. CDR3 DNA sequence: TGTGCCTGGTGGGCCACCGGGGAGCTGTTTTTT. Supplemented by reference TRBV30 and TRBJ2-2, the full variable domain reads SQTIHQWPATLVQPVGSPLSLECTVEGTSNPNLYWYRQAAGRGLQLLFYSVGIGQISSEVPQNLSASRPQDRQFILSSKKLLLSDSGFYLCAWWATGELFFGEGSRLTVL.